What follows are 5 T cell receptor beta chains derived from one specimen sequenced in a study of OX40 agonist ivuxolimab in advanced cancers. Profiled with immunoSEQ multiplex PCR; TCRdb holds only in-frame clones, not every one. Of tens of thousands of clones in the sample, around 83% were seen once. The material sequenced was CD4+ or CD8+ T cells sorted from blood, taken in a trial of the OX40 agonist ivuxolimab. These receptors all stem from an adult with an advanced solid tumor such as melanoma, head and neck, liver or kidney cancer.

V is TRBV5-1 and J is TRBJ2-3, with D perhaps matching TRBD1 (6 bases). V shed 3 bases and J shed 5 bases, with 13 bases lying between them. This CDR3 is built from 14 residues. The germline CDR1 and CDR2 sequences are SGHRS and YFSETQ. The CDR3 here is CASSYGQNLDTQYF. The CDR3 DNA reads as TGCGCCAGCAGCTACGGACAGAACTTAGATACGCAGTATTTT.

The CDR3 is CASSLAVGLAGSGDTQYF. For the CDR3, the DNA is TGTGCCAGCAGCTTGGCGGTGGGACTAGCGGGGTCGGGAGATACGCAGTATTTT. V and J are TRBV5-5 and TRBJ2-3, with 13 bases fitting TRBD2. Per germline, CDR1 SGHKS and CDR2 YYEKEE (reference sequence). V trimming: 0 bases; J trimming: 5 bases; junction bases outside the gene matches: 9. The CDR3 loop spans 18 amino acids.

The sample holds one count of this clone. The V call is TRBV7-2, the J call TRBJ2-7, with no clear D. Germline loops: CDR1 SGHTA, CDR2 FQGNSA. The CDR3 has 11 amino acids. V was clipped by 1 base and J by 4 bases, with 2 bases between them. CDR3 residues: CASSLDYEQYF. The CDR3 bases are TGTGCCAGCAGCTTAGATTACGAGCAGTACTTC.

The V gene is TRBV28, the J gene TRBJ1-6, with D maybe TRBD1 (6 bases). The CDR3 covers 13 residues. Trimming took 5 bases from V and 9 from J, leaving 11 bases between them. The germline V gene encodes CDR1 MDHEN and CDR2 SYDVKM. In nucleotides, the CDR3 is TGTGCCAGCAGTCCACCACAGGGTTCACCCCTCCACTTT. Amino acids: CASSPPQGSPLHF. The complete variable domain, with remaining parts taken from reference TRBV28 and TRBJ1-6, reads DVKVTQSSRYLVKRTGEKVFLECVQDMDHENMFWYRQDPGLGLRLIYFSYDVKMKEKGDIPEGYSVSREKKERFSLILESASTNQTSMYLCASSPPQGSPLHFGNGTRLTVT.

There are a few counts of this clone. This chain's CDR3 is CASKEGGETQYF. For the CDR3, the DNA is TGTGCCAGCAAAGAGGGAGGAGAGACCCAGTACTTC. V usage is TRBV2 and J usage is TRBJ2-5; D perhaps matches TRBD2 (6 bases). Germline lookup yields CDR1 SNHLY and CDR2 FYNNEI. The CDR3 sequence is 12 residues long. Trimming pared 7 bases from V and 4 bases from J, leaving 10 bases between.